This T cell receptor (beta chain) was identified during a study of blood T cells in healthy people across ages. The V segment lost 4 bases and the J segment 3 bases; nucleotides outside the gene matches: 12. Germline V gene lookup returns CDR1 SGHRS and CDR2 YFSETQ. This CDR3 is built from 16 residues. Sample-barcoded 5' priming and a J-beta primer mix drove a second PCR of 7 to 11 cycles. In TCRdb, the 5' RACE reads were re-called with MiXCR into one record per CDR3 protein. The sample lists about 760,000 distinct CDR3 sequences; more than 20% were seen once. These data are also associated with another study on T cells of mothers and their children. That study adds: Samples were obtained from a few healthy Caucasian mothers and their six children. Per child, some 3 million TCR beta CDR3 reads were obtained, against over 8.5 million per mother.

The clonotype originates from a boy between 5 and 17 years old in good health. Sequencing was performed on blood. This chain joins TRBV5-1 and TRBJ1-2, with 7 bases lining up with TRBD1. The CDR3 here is CASSEPDRTGDYGYTF. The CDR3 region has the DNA TGCGCCAGCAGCGAGCCAGATCGGACAGGAGACTATGGCTACACCTTC. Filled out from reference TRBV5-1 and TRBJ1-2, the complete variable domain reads KAGVTQTPRYLIKTRGQQVTLSCSPISGHRSVSWYQQTPGQGLQFLFEYFSETQRNKGNFPGRFSGRQFSNSRSEMNVSTLELGDSALYLCASSEPDRTGDYGYTFGSGTRLTVV.